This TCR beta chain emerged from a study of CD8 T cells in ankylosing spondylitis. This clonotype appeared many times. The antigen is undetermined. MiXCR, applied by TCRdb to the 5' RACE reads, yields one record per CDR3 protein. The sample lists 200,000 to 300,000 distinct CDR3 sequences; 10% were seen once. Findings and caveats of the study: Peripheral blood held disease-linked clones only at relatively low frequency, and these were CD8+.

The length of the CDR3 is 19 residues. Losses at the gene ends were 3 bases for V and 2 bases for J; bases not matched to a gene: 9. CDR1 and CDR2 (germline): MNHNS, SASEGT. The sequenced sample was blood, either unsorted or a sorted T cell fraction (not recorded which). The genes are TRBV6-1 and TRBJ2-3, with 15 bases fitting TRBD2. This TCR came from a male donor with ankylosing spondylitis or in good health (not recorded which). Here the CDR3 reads CASSEALGTSGGSTDTQYF. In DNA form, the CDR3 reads TGTGCCAGCAGTGAGGCCCTGGGGACTAGCGGGGGGTCCACAGATACGCAGTATTTT.